The rows below give T cell receptor beta chains drawn from one sample of a study of OX40 agonist ivuxolimab in advanced cancers. Profiled with immunoSEQ multiplex PCR; TCRdb holds only in-frame clones, not every one. The sample shows 100,000 to 150,000 clones, 93% of them seen only once. Sequenced here: CD4+ or CD8+ T cells sorted from blood, sampled in a trial of the OX40 agonist ivuxolimab. These receptors were collected from an adult with an advanced solid tumor such as melanoma, head and neck, liver or kidney cancer. Each CDR3 is given with its conserved first and last residue. Fields, in order: J gene, V gene, D gene, clone size, CDR3 protein, CDR3 DNA. A D gene is named only where the DNA matches it firmly. A clone size is listed for some rows: how often the clone was seen (once, few, many), or a class if it is expanded.

j_call: TRBJ2-7
v_call: TRBV27
d_call: .
clone_size: .
cdr3_aa: CASSSRQGLSYEQYF
cdr3_nt: TGTGCCAGCAGTTCCAGGCAGGGCCTCTCCTACGAGCAGTACTTC

j_call: TRBJ2-7
v_call: TRBV11-3
d_call: .
clone_size: .
cdr3_aa: CASSLGRGVPYEQYF
cdr3_nt: TGTGCCAGCAGCTTAGGTCGTGGGGTTCCCTACGAGCAGTACTTC

j_call: TRBJ2-2
v_call: TRBV7-3
d_call: .
clone_size: .
cdr3_aa: CASSLNGGPGELFF
cdr3_nt: TGTGCCAGCAGCCTGAATGGCGGCCCCGGGGAGCTGTTTTTT

j_call: TRBJ1-1
v_call: TRBV6-5
d_call: .
clone_size: .
cdr3_aa: CASSYWAVRYTEAFF
cdr3_nt: TGTGCCAGCAGTTACTGGGCAGTTCGGTACACTGAAGCTTTCTTT

j_call: TRBJ2-7
v_call: TRBV18
d_call: .
clone_size: .
cdr3_aa: CASSPYIAGPGSYEQYF
cdr3_nt: TGTGCCAGCTCACCTTATATCGCGGGTCCCGGCTCCTACGAGCAGTACTTC

j_call: TRBJ2-5
v_call: TRBV11-2
d_call: TRBD2
clone_size: .
cdr3_aa: CASSLERGGGETQYF
cdr3_nt: TGTGCCAGCAGCTTAGAACGGGGGGGCGGAGAGACCCAGTACTTC

j_call: TRBJ1-5
v_call: TRBV30
d_call: .
clone_size: once
cdr3_aa: CAGSPGGNQPQHF
cdr3_nt: TGTGCCGGGTCGCCGGGAGGCAATCAGCCCCAGCATTTT

j_call: TRBJ2-1
v_call: TRBV5-1
d_call: .
clone_size: .
cdr3_aa: CASSFRVSRRSLYNEQFF
cdr3_nt: TGCGCCAGCAGCTTTCGGGTCAGTAGACGGTCCCTTTACAATGAGCAGTTCTTC

j_call: TRBJ1-1
v_call: TRBV7-9
d_call: .
clone_size: .
cdr3_aa: CASSSGSGIANTEAFF
cdr3_nt: TGTGCCAGCAGCTCCGGGAGTGGAATAGCGAACACTGAAGCTTTCTTT

j_call: TRBJ1-1
v_call: TRBV4-1
d_call: .
clone_size: .
cdr3_aa: CASSPGWGRTEAFF
cdr3_nt: TGCGCCAGCAGCCCAGGGTGGGGACGCACTGAAGCTTTCTTT

j_call: TRBJ2-6
v_call: TRBV6-5
d_call: .
clone_size: .
cdr3_aa: CASSYVAGRANVLTF
cdr3_nt: TGTGCCAGCAGTTACGTGGCAGGCCGGGCCAACGTCCTGACTTTC

j_call: TRBJ1-2
v_call: TRBV7-2
d_call: TRBD1
clone_size: .
cdr3_aa: CASSFSTGGKGYGYTF
cdr3_nt: TGTGCCAGCAGCTTTTCGACAGGGGGTAAGGGTTATGGCTACACCTTC

j_call: TRBJ2-5
v_call: TRBV15
d_call: TRBD1
clone_size: .
cdr3_aa: CATSSWTGGQETQYF
cdr3_nt: TGTGCCACCAGCAGTTGGACAGGGGGCCAAGAGACCCAGTACTTC

j_call: TRBJ2-1
v_call: TRBV10-1
d_call: .
clone_size: .
cdr3_aa: CARPASEQFF
cdr3_nt: TGCGCCAGACCGGCGAGTGAGCAGTTCTTC

j_call: TRBJ1-2
v_call: TRBV4-3
d_call: TRBD1
clone_size: once
cdr3_aa: CASSLWVETGAVNYGYTF
cdr3_nt: TGCGCCAGCAGCCTTTGGGTCGAAACAGGGGCTGTTAACTATGGCTACACCTTC

j_call: TRBJ1-1
v_call: TRBV25-1
d_call: TRBD1
clone_size: .
cdr3_aa: CASSGGTGLGNTEAFF
cdr3_nt: TGTGCCAGCAGTGGCGGGACAGGGTTGGGGAACACTGAAGCTTTCTTT

j_call: TRBJ1-1
v_call: TRBV5-1
d_call: .
clone_size: .
cdr3_aa: CASSLGPVGPFFF
cdr3_nt: TGCGCCAGCAGCTTGGGGCCCGTGGGCCCTTTTTTCTTT

j_call: TRBJ2-2
v_call: TRBV9
d_call: .
clone_size: .
cdr3_aa: CASSQSGGRGGELFF
cdr3_nt: TGTGCCAGCAGCCAATCCGGGGGACGGGGCGGGGAGCTGTTTTTT

j_call: TRBJ2-7
v_call: TRBV28
d_call: TRBD2
clone_size: .
cdr3_aa: CASSLVGGSYEQYF
cdr3_nt: TGTGCCAGCAGTTTGGTGGGAGGGTCCTACGAGCAGTACTTC

j_call: TRBJ2-2
v_call: TRBV27
d_call: .
clone_size: .
cdr3_aa: CASSLLAGELFF
cdr3_nt: TGTGCCAGCAGTTTATTGGCCGGGGAGCTGTTTTTT

j_call: TRBJ1-2
v_call: TRBV7-2
d_call: .
clone_size: .
cdr3_aa: CASSLDRADYGYTF
cdr3_nt: TGTGCCAGCAGCTTAGATCGGGCGGACTATGGCTACACCTTC

j_call: TRBJ1-4
v_call: TRBV25-1
d_call: .
clone_size: .
cdr3_aa: CASGGAQPNEKLFF
cdr3_nt: TGTGCCAGCGGGGGAGCGCAGCCCAATGAAAAACTGTTTTTT

j_call: TRBJ2-5
v_call: TRBV5-1
d_call: .
clone_size: once
cdr3_aa: CASSLGESGDRETQYF
cdr3_nt: TGCGCCAGCAGCTTGGGAGAGTCCGGGGACCGAGAGACCCAGTACTTC

j_call: TRBJ2-3
v_call: TRBV7-6
d_call: .
clone_size: few
cdr3_aa: CASSSSLTDTQYF
cdr3_nt: TGTGCCAGCAGTAGTAGCCTCACAGATACGCAGTATTTT

j_call: TRBJ2-3
v_call: TRBV7-2
d_call: .
clone_size: .
cdr3_aa: CASSLGQGKTDTQYF
cdr3_nt: TGTGCCAGCAGCTTGGGGCAGGGCAAGACAGATACGCAGTATTTT